This entry describes one T cell receptor beta chain. Its antigen is as yet unknown. The CDR3 consists of 16 residues. V was pared by 5 bases and J by 7 bases, with 10 bases of the junction left unmatched. Germline V gives CDR1 SEHNR, CDR2 FQNEAQ (reference sequence). The entry originates in a study of shared clonotypes between healthy human individuals. Study-level information: Donors had three CD4 naive, three CD4 memory, two CD8 naive and one CD8 memory plate apiece. General study findings and limits: Approximately 5.4% of naive CD4 clonotypes were common to a handful of donors. The study generally estimated greater richness for naive than memory subsets.

The table came from immunoSEQ multiplex PCR; TCRdb's copy has only in-frame clones and leaves some out. The data show 2 million to 2.5 million clones, about 93% seen once. Selected positively for CCR7 and CD45RO-negative, naive CD8 cells excluded terminally differentiated effector memory CD45RA+ cells. This receptor was obtained from a man aged 18-30 years in good health. Some clones in this sample may be carry-over from other donors' samples. V is TRBV7-9 and J is TRBJ2-1, with 11 bases lining up with TRBD2. Sequenced material: naive CD8+ T cells from PBMCs. Here the CDR3 DNA reads TGTGCCAGCAGCGACCTACTAGCGGGAGCGAAGAATGAGCAGTTCTTC. This translates into CASSDLLAGAKNEQFF. The full variable domain, rest sourced from reference TRBV7-9 and TRBJ2-1, is DTGVSQNPRHKITKRGQNVTFRCDPISEHNRLYWYRQTLGQGPEFLTYFQNEAQLEKSRLLSDRFSAERPKGSFSTLEIQRTEQGDSAMYLCASSDLLAGAKNEQFFGPGTRLTVL.